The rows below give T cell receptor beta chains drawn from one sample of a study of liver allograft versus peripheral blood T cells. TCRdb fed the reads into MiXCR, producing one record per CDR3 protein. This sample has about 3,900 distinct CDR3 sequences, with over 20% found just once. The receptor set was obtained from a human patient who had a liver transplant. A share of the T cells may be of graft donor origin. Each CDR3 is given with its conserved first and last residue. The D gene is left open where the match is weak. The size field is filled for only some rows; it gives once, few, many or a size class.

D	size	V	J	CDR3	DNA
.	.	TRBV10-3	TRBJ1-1	CAISVRGSEAFF	TGTGCCATCAGTGTTCGGGGATCTGAAGCTTTCTTT
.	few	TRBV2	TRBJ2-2	CANTRGARGTGELFF	TGTGCCAACACGAGAGGGGCGAGGGGGACCGGGGAGCTGTTTTTT
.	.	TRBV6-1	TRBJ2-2	CASSLTWKDGELFF	TGTGCCAGCAGCTTGACTTGGAAGGACGGGGAGCTGTTTTTT
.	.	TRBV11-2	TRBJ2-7	CASSGLIRTVIDEQYF	TGTGCCAGCAGCGGTCTAATCCGGACAGTAATCGACGAGCAGTACTTC
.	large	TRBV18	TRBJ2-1	CASSRVFRSIEQFF	TGTGCCAGCTCTAGGGTATTTCGAAGCATTGAGCAGTTCTTC
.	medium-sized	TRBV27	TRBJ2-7	CASSFSWVRSDEQYF	TGTGCCAGCAGTTTTAGTTGGGTCCGATCGGACGAGCAGTACTTC
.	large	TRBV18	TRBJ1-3	CASSPIGEAGNTIYF	TGTGCCAGCTCACCAATCGGAGAAGCAGGAAACACCATATATTTT
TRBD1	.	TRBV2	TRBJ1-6	CASSDQTGISNSPLHF	TGTGCCAGCAGCGACCAGACAGGGATTAGCAATTCACCCCTCCACTTT
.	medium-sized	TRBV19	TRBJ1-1	CASSPDLDLEAFF	TGTGCCAGTAGTCCGGACCTCGATCTTGAAGCTTTCTTT
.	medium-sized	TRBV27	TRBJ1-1	CASSTQRQVKPEAFF	TGTGCCAGCAGTACCCAGAGACAGGTTAAACCTGAAGCTTTCTTT
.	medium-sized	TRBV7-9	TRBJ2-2	CASSLGFLGSTGELFF	TGTGCCAGCAGCTTAGGGTTTTTGGGGAGCACCGGGGAGCTGTTTTTT
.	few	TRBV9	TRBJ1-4	CASSVQGSNEKLFF	TGTGCCAGCAGCGTACAGGGGTCTAATGAAAAACTGTTTTTT
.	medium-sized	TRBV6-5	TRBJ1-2	CASSSGSFYGYTF	TGTGCCAGCAGTTCGGGCAGCTTCTATGGCTACACCTTC
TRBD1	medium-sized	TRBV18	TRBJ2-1	CASSPPGTGANGEQFF	TGTGCCAGCTCACCACCCGGGACAGGGGCCAATGGTGAGCAGTTCTTC